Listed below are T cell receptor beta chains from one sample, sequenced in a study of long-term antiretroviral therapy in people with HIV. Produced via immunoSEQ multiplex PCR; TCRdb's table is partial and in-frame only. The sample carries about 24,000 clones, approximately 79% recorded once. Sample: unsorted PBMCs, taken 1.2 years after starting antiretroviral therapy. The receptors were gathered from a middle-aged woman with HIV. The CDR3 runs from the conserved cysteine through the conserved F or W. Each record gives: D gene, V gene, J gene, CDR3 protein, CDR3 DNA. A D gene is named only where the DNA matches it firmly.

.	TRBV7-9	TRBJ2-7	CASSLVGLPEQYF	TGTGCCAGCAGCTTAGTTGGACTCCCCGAGCAGTACTTC
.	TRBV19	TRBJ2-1	CASRLSPSGEQFF	TGTGCCAGTAGGCTTAGTCCATCTGGTGAGCAGTTCTTC
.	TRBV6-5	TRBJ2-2	CASSPTTGELFF	TGTGCCAGCAGTCCCACGACCGGGGAGCTGTTTTTT
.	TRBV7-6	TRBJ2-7	CAPKGEQYF	TGTGCGCCTAAGGGCGAGCAGTACTTC
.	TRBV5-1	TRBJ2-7	CASRIENLFVYEQYF	TGCGCCAGCAGAATAGAGAACTTATTTGTATACGAGCAGTACTTC
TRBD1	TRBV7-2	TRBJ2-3	CASSPTGGSTDTQYF	TGTGCCAGCAGCCCGACAGGGGGCAGCACAGATACGCAGTATTTT
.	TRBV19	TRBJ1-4	CASSRSTPGQGEKLFF	TGTGCCAGTAGCCGGAGTACGCCAGGCCAAGGAGAAAAACTGTTTTTT
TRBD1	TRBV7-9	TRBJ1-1	CASSPRDRGWNTEAFF	TGTGCCAGCAGCCCGCGGGACAGGGGCTGGAACACTGAAGCTTTCTTT
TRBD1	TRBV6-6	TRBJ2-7	CASSWTGGGGEQYF	TGTGCCAGCAGTTGGACAGGGGGCGGCGGCGAGCAGTACTTC
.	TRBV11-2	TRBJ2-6	CASSPVFGANVLTF	TGTGCCAGCAGCCCCGTATTTGGGGCCAACGTCCTGACTTTC
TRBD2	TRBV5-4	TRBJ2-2	CASSLGLVSNTGELFF	TGTGCCAGCAGCTTAGGACTAGTTTCGAACACCGGGGAGCTGTTTTTT